These 22 T cell receptor beta chains were sequenced from one sample in a study of blood T cell repertoires in COVID-19. Sequenced by immunoSEQ multiplex PCR; TCRdb stores in-frame clones only, minus some. The table includes about 4,300 clones, approximately 80% detected once. The sequenced material came from peripheral blood. The receptor source for this set is a human donor with active or convalescent COVID-19. The donor label of this sample is uncertain.

The chain joins TRBV7-3 to TRBJ2-2; the match to TRBD2 covers 9 bases. Trimming removed 2 bases from V and 4 bases from J; junction bases left unmatched: 5. The CDR3 loop spans 16 amino acids. Germline V gives CDR1 SGHTA, CDR2 FQGTGA. CDR3 sequence reads: CASSLRLAGSTGELFF. The CDR3 nucleotides read TGTGCCAGCAGCTTACGTCTAGCGGGATCCACCGGGGAGCTGTTTTTT. Looking up the rest from reference TRBV7-3 and TRBJ2-2 gives the full variable domain: GAGVSQTPSNKVTEKGKYVELRCDPISGHTALYWYRQSLGQGPEFLIYFQGTGAADDSGLPNDRFFAVRPEGSVSTLKIQRTERGDSAVYLCASSLRLAGSTGELFFGEGSRLTVL.

This chain uses TRBV6-1 with TRBJ1-2; D gene uncertain. Germline V lookup: CDR1 MNHNS, CDR2 SASEGT. The CDR3 covers 14 residues. The V gene lost 2 bases and the J gene lost 4 bases, with 11 bases spanning the gap. CDR3 coding DNA: TGTGCCAGCAGTGAAAGGTGGGAGAGCTATGGCTACACCTTC. Protein sequence: CASSERWESYGYTF.

This clone has more than one count but fewer than ten. V is TRBV7-2 and J is TRBJ1-1, with 7 bases lining up with TRBD1. CDR3 size: 15 residues. Germline lookup yields CDR1 SGHTA and CDR2 FQGNSA. The trim removed 1 base at V and 3 bases at J, leaving 5 bases unmatched. This CDR3 reads CASSLGGGGYTEAFF. In DNA form, the CDR3 reads TGTGCCAGCAGCTTAGGTGGAGGGGGCTACACTGAAGCTTTCTTT.

The chain combines TRBV7-9 with TRBJ2-7; 9 bases are shared with TRBD2. The CDR3 is 13 amino acids. Trimming cost V 5 bases and J 4 bases; bases outside gene matches: 3. Germline V gene lookup returns CDR1 SEHNR and CDR2 FQNEAQ (reference sequence). CDR3 protein: CASSLTSGYEQYF. The CDR3 DNA is TGTGCCAGCAGCCTTACTAGCGGGTACGAGCAGTACTTC. The full variable domain, its missing parts supplied by reference TRBV7-9 and TRBJ2-7, is DTGVSQNPRHKITKRGQNVTFRCDPISEHNRLYWYRQTLGQGPEFLTYFQNEAQLEKSRLLSDRFSAERPKGSFSTLEIQRTEQGDSAMYLCASSLTSGYEQYFGPGTRLTVT.

The chain has TRBV19 and TRBJ1-1; possible D gene TRBD1, 5 bases. CDR1 and CDR2 (germline): LNHDA, SQIVND (reference sequence). This CDR3 spans 12 amino acids. Between the trimmed V and J ends, which lost 5 bases and 11 bases, there was a span of 15 bases. In DNA form, the CDR3 reads TGTGCCAGTAGTTCCGCGGGACGATTCGCTTTCTTT. The encoded protein is CASSSAGRFAFF.

This clone appeared a single time. The rearrangement joins TRBV6-2 or TRBV6-3 to TRBJ1-5, with D possibly matching TRBD1 (6 bases). The ends were cut back, 2 bases at V and 2 bases at J, with 19 bases in the middle. The CDR3 loop spans 18 amino acids. Germline-derived CDR1 and CDR2 are MNHEY and SVGEGT. CDR3 amino acids: CASSYAGQILVGNQPQHF. As DNA, the CDR3 is TGTGCCAGCAGTTACGCCGGACAGATCTTAGTAGGCAATCAGCCCCAGCATTTT.

This clone has only one observation. The V call is TRBV11-2, the J call TRBJ2-2, with 7 bases identical to TRBD2. CDR1 is SGHAT and CDR2 is FQNNGV in the germline V gene. The length of the CDR3 is 15 residues. V gave up 4 bases and J gave up 2 bases; unmatched junction bases: 4. The CDR3 region is CASSSAGVNTGELFF. The CDR3 DNA reads as TGTGCCAGCAGCTCCGCGGGAGTTAACACCGGGGAGCTGTTTTTT.

The rearrangement joins TRBV6-5 to TRBJ2-1; D gene unclear. V shed 6 bases and J shed 2 bases, with 8 bases lying between them. CDR3 length equals 13 residues. The germline gives CDR1 MNHEY, CDR2 SVGAGI. In DNA, the CDR3 is TGTGCCAGCAGCCGAAGCCCCTACAATGAGCAGTTCTTC. Protein product: CASSRSPYNEQFF.

The J gene is TRBJ2-6, the V gene TRBV18; unclear D gene. The CDR3 contains 18 residues. V shed 4 bases and J shed 0 bases, with 16 bases lying between them. Germline V gene sequence: CDR1 KGHSH, CDR2 LQKENI. CDR3 protein: CASSRTWAGSSGANVLTF. CDR3 nucleotide sequence: TGTGCCAGCTCACGCACCTGGGCAGGATCCTCTGGGGCCAACGTCCTGACTTTC.

This clone was detected only once. The CDR3 nucleotides are TGTGCCAGCGGCGGAAGGGGGCTCGGCGATGAGCAGTTCTTC. Protein: CASGGRGLGDEQFF. This sequence joins TRBV2 and TRBJ2-1; 7 positions match TRBD1. After removal of 8 bases from V and 8 bases from J, the junction contained 12 bases not matched to a gene. CDR1 and CDR2 (germline): SNHLY, FYNNEI. The CDR3 extends over 14 amino acids.

The V and J genes are TRBV30 and TRBJ2-1; 7 bases are a match to TRBD2. The CDR3 runs 18 residues. The V and J ends lost 0 bases and 2 bases, in that order; junction bases with no gene match: 13. Germline loops: CDR1 GTSNPN, CDR2 SVGIG (reference sequence). The CDR3 region is CAWSVNSGAGVAYNEQFF. The CDR3 DNA sequence: TGTGCCTGGAGTGTAAATTCGGGCGCGGGAGTCGCCTACAATGAGCAGTTCTTC.

The V gene is TRBV21-1, the J gene TRBJ2-2; TRBD1, the table's D call, was not compared with the DNA. TRBV21-1 is tagged as a pseudogene. CDR3 size: 12 residues. CDR3 sequence reads: CASSPEYGELFF. For the CDR3, the DNA is TGTGCCAGCAGCCCAGAATATGGGGAGCTGTTTTTT.

The chain joins TRBV14 to TRBJ2-7; 8 bases match TRBD2. The germline V gene encodes CDR1 SGHDN and CDR2 FVKESK. The CDR3 runs 16 residues. V was pared by 1 base and J by 2 bases, with 7 bases of the junction left unmatched. The CDR3 bases are TGTGCCAGCAGCCAAGCGGGAACTAGCGGAGCCTACGAGCAGTACTTC. Encoded protein: CASSQAGTSGAYEQYF. Together with reference TRBV14 and TRBJ2-7, the CDR3 gives the full variable domain: EAGVTQFPSHSVIEKGQTVTLRCDPISGHDNLYWYRRVMGKEIKFLLHFVKESKQDESGMPNNRFLAERTGGTYSTLKVQPAELEDSGVYFCASSQAGTSGAYEQYFGPGTRLTVT.

This chain uses TRBV4-2 with TRBJ2-5, with TRBD2 matching 8 bases. CDR3 length equals 15 residues. Germline loops: CDR1 LGHNA, CDR2 YNFKEQ. Trimming removed 0 bases from V and 5 bases from J; junction bases left unmatched: 5. The CDR3 is CASSQDQRELETQYF. In nucleotides, the CDR3 is TGTGCCAGCAGCCAAGATCAGCGGGAGTTGGAGACCCAGTACTTC.

The chain combines TRBV30 with TRBJ2-2; possible D gene TRBD1, 6 bases. CDR1 and CDR2 from the germline V gene are GTSNPN and SVGIG (reference sequence). This CDR3 comprises 13 residues. V was trimmed by 2 bases and J by 5 bases, leaving 9 bases between them. The CDR3 spells CAWSKGGTGELFF. CDR3 DNA: TGTGCCTGGAGTAAAGGGGGTACCGGGGAGCTGTTTTTT.

The gene calls are TRBV18 and TRBJ1-2; 8 bases fit TRBD1. CDR3 length: 13 residues. The ends lost 2 bases at V and 4 bases at J; junction bases unmatched: 0. The germline V gene has CDR1 KGHSH and CDR2 LQKENI. The CDR3 region is CASSPTGGYGYTF. The CDR3 DNA reads as TGTGCCAGCTCACCAACAGGGGGCTATGGCTACACCTTC.

This chain uses TRBV7-2 with TRBJ2-2; D is undetermined. The CDR3 totals 14 residues. Looked up from germline, CDR1 is SGHTA and CDR2 is FQGNSA. The V and J ends lost 0 bases and 2 bases respectively, with 4 bases between them. CDR3: CASSLAHNTGELFF. The CDR3 DNA reads TGTGCCAGCAGCTTAGCCCATAACACCGGGGAGCTGTTTTTT.

The chain is built from TRBV12-3 or TRBV12-4 and TRBJ1-5; TRBD1 might be the D (5 bases). V was cut by 3 bases and J by 6 bases, with 9 bases left in between. The CDR3 length is 13 residues. The CDR3 here is CASSFNRGQPQHF. The CDR3 DNA is TGTGCCAGCAGTTTTAATAGGGGTCAGCCCCAGCATTTT.

V and J are TRBV11-2 and TRBJ2-5, with 13 nucleotides matching TRBD2. This CDR3 region has 15 residues. Per the germline V gene, CDR1 is SGHAT and CDR2 is FQNNGV. J lost 5 bases, V lost 4 bases, and 4 bases had no gene match. This CDR3 reads CASSSPTSGRETQYF. CDR3 DNA: TGTGCCAGCAGCTCTCCGACTAGCGGGAGGGAGACCCAGTACTTC.

The V and J genes are TRBV28 and TRBJ2-3, with 9 bases lining up with TRBD1. The CDR3 consists of 15 residues. V lost 8 bases to trimming and J lost 4 bases; unmatched junction nucleotides: 10. Germline V gives CDR1 MDHEN, CDR2 SYDVKM. CDR3 amino acids: CASGRDREFPDTQYF. The DNA for the CDR3 is TGTGCCAGCGGCCGGGACAGGGAATTCCCAGATACGCAGTATTTT.

V and J are TRBV15 and TRBJ1-3; D uncertain. The CDR3 is made up of 14 amino acids. Trimming shortened V by 3 bases and J by 2 bases, and 8 bases separated the two germline ends. The V gene's germline CDR1 is LNHNV and CDR2 YYDKDF (reference sequence). The CDR3 coding sequence is TGTGCCACCAGCAGTCCAGGTACTGGAAACACCATATATTTT. Translated, it gives CATSSPGTGNTIYF.

This chain connects TRBV7-3 to TRBJ2-3; TRBD2 agrees at 14 bases. Losses at the gene ends were 2 bases for V and 5 bases for J; bases not matched to a gene: 3. The germline CDR1 and CDR2 sequences are SGHTA and FQGTGA. This CDR3 comprises 16 residues. CDR3 loop: CASSLRLAGGGDTQYF. CDR3 sequence (DNA): TGTGCCAGCAGCTTACGACTAGCGGGAGGGGGAGATACGCAGTATTTT.